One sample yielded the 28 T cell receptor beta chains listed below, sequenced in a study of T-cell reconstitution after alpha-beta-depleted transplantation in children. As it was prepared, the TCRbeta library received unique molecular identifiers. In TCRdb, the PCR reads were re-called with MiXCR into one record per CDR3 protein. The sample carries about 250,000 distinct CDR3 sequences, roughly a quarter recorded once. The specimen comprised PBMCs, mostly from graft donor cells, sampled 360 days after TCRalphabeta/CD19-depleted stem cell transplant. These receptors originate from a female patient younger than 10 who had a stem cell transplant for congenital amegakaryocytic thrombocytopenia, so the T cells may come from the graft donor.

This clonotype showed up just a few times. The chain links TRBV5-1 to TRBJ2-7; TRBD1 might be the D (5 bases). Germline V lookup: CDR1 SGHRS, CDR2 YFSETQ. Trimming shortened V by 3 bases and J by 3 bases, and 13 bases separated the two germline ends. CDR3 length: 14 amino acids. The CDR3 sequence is CASSSYDRNYEQYF. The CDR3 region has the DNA TGCGCCAGCAGCTCATACGACAGAAACTACGAGCAGTACTTC.

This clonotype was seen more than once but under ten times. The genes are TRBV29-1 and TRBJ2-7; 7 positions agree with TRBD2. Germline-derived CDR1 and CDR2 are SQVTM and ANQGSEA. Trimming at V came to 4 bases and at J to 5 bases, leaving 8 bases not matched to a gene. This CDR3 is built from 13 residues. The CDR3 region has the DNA TGCAGCGTTGCCGGCGGGGGAACTGACGAGCAGTACTTC. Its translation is CSVAGGGTDEQYF.

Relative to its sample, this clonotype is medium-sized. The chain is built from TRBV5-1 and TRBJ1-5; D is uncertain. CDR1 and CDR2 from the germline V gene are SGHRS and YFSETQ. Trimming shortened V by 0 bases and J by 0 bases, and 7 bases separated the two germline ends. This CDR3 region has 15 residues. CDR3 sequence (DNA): TGCGCCAGCAGCTTGGGGGCCGGTAGCAATCAGCCCCAGCATTTT. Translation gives CASSLGAGSNQPQHF.

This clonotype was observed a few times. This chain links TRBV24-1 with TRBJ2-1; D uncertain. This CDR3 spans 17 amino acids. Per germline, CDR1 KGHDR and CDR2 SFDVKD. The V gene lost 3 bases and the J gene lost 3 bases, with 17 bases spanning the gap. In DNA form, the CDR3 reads TGTGCCACCAGTGATCAATCAATGGAGTCAATCTACAATGAGCAGTTCTTC. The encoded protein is CATSDQSMESIYNEQFF.

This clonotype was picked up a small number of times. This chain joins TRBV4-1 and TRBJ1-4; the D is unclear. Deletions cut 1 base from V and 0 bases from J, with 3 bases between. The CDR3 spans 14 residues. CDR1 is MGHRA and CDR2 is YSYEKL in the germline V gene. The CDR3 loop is CASSQVTTNEKLFF. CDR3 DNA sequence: TGCGCCAGCAGCCAAGTTACAACTAATGAAAAACTGTTTTTT.

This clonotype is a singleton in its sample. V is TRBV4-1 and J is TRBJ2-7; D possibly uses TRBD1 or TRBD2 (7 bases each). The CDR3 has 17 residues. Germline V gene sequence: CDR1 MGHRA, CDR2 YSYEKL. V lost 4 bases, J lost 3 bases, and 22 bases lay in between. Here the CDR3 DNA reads TGCGCCAGCAGCCCAGGGCAGGGGGGGTTCCCCGACTACGAGCAGTACTTC. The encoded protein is CASSPGQGGFPDYEQYF.

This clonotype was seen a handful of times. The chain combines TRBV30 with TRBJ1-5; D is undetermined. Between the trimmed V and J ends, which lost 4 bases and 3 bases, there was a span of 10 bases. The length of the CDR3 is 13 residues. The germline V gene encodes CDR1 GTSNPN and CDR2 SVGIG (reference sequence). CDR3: CAWNTGVNQPQHF. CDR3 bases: TGTGCCTGGAACACCGGGGTCAATCAGCCCCAGCATTTT.

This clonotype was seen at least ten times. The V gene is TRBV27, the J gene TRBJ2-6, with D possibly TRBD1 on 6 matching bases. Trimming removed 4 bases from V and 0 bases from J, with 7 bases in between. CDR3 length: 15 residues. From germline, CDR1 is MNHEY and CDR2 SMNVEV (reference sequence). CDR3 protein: CASSWGHSGANVLTF. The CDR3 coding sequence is TGTGCCAGCAGTTGGGGGCACTCTGGGGCCAACGTCCTGACTTTC.

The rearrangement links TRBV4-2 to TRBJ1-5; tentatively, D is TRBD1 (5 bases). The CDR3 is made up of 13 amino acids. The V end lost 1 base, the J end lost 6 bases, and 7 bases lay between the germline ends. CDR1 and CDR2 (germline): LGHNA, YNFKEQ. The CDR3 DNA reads TGTGCCAGCAGCCAAGGGGGGTTTCAGCCCCAGCATTTT. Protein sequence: CASSQGGFQPQHF.

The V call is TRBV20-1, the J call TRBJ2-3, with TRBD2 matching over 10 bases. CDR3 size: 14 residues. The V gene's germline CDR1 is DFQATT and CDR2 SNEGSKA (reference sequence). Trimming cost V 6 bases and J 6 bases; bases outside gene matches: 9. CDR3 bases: TGCAGTGCCCCCCTGCTAGCGGGGGTTGATACGCAGTATTTT. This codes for CSAPLLAGVDTQYF.

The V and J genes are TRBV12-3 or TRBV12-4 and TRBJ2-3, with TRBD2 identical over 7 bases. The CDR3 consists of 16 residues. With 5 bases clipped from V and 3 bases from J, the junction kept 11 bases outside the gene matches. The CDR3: CASSPNGGGETDTQYF. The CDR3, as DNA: TGTGCCAGCAGTCCCAATGGGGGGGGGGAAACAGATACGCAGTATTTT.

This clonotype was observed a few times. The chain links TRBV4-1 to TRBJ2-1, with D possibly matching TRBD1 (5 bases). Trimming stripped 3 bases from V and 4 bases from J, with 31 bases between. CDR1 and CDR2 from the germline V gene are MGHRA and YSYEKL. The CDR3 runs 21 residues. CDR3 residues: CASSQEPITYTARVGYNEQFF. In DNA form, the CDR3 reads TGCGCCAGCAGCCAGGAACCTATTACCTACACGGCCAGGGTCGGATACAATGAGCAGTTCTTC.

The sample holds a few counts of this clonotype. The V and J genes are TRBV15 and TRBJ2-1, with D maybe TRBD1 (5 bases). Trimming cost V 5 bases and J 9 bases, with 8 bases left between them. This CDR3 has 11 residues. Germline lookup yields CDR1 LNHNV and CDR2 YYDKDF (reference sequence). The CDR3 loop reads CATSWGREQFF. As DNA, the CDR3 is TGTGCCACCAGCTGGGGCCGTGAGCAGTTCTTC.

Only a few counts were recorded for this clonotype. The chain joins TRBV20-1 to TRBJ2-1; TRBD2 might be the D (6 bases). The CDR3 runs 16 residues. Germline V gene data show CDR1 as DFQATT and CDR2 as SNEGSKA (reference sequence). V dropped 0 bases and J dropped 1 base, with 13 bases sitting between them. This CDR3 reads CSARDLAGLSYNEQFF. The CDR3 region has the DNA TGCAGTGCTAGAGATCTTGCGGGATTATCCTACAATGAGCAGTTCTTC.

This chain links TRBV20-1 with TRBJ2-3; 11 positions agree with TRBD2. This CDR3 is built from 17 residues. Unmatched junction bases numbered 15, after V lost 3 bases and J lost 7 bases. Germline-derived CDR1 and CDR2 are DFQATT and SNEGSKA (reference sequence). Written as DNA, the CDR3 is TGCAGTGCTAGGGTGGGGGTAACTAGCGGGAGTTGGAATACGCAGTATTTT. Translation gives CSARVGVTSGSWNTQYF.

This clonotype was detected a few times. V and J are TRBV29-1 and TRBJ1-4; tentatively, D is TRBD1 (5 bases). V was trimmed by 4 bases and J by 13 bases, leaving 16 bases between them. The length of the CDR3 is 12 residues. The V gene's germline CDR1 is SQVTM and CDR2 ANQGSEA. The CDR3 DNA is TGCAGCGTTGCCCCACCGGAGGGGCGACTGTTTTTT. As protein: CSVAPPEGRLFF.

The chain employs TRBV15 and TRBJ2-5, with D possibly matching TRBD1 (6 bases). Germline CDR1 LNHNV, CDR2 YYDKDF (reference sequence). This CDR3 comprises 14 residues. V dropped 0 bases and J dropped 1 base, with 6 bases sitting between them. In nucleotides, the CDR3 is TGTGCCACCAGCAGAGAAGGGGGCCAAGAGACCCAGTACTTC. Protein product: CATSREGGQETQYF.

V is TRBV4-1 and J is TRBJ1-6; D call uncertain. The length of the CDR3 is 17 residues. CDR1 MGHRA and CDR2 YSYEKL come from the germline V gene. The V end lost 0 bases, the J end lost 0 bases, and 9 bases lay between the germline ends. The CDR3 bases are TGCGCCAGCAGCCAAGAGAGTTTGAGCTCCTATAATTCACCCCTCCACTTT. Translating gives CASSQESLSSYNSPLHF.

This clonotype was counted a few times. The CDR3 sequence is CASSLNSGTSGEQYF. CDR3 in DNA: TGCGCCAGCAGCTTGAATAGTGGGACCTCCGGCGAGCAGTACTTC. The J gene is TRBJ2-7, the V gene TRBV5-1; D tentatively fits TRBD1 or TRBD2 (5 bases each). The CDR3 is made up of 15 amino acids. CDR1 is SGHRS, CDR2 YFSETQ, per germline. Trimming pared 1 base from V and 6 bases from J, leaving 17 bases between.

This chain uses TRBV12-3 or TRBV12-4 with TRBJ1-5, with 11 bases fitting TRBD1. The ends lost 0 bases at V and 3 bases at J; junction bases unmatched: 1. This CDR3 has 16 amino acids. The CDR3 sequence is CASSLAGQGANQPQHF. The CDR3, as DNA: TGTGCCAGCAGTTTAGCCGGACAGGGGGCCAATCAGCCCCAGCATTTT.

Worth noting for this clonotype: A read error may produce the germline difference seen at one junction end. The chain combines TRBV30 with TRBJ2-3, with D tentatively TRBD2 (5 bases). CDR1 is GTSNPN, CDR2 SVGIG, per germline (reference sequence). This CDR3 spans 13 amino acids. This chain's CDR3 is CAGRGWNTDTQYF. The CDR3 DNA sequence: TGTGCCGGGAGAGGGTGGAACACAGATACGCAGTATTTT.

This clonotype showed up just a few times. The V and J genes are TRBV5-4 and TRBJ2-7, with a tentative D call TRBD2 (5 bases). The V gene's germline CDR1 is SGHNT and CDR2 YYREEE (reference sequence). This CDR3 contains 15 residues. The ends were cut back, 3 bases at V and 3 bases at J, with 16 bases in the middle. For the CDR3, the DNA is TGTGCCAGCAGCTCCGACCCGGGGATGGTCTACGAGCAGTACTTC. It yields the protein CASSSDPGMVYEQYF.

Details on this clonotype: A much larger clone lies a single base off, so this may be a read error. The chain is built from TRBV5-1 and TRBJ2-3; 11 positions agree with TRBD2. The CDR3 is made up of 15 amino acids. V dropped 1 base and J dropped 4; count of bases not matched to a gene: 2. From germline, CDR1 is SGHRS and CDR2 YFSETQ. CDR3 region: CASSLLLAGADTQYF. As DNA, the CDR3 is TGCGCCAGCAGCTTGTTACTAGCGGGAGCAGATACGCAGTATTTT.

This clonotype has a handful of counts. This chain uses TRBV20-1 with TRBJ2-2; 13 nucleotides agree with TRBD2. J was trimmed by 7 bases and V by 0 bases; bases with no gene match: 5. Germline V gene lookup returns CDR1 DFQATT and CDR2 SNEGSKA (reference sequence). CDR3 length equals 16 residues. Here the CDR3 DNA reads TGCAGTGCTAGAGACGGACTAGCGGGAGAGGTCGGGGAGCTGTTTTTT. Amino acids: CSARDGLAGEVGELFF.

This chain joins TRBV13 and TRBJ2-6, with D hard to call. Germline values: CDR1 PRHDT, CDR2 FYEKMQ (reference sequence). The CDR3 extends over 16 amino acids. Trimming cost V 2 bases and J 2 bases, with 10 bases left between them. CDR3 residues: CASSLSPGAGANVLTF. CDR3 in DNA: TGTGCCAGCAGCTTATCTCCGGGCGCTGGGGCCAACGTCCTGACTTTC.

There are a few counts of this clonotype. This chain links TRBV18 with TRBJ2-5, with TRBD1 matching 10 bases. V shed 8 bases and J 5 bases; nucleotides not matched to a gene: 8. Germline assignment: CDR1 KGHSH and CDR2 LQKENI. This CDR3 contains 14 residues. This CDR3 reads CASTDRGLEETQYF. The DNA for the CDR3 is TGTGCCAGCACTGACAGGGGGCTTGAGGAGACCCAGTACTTC.

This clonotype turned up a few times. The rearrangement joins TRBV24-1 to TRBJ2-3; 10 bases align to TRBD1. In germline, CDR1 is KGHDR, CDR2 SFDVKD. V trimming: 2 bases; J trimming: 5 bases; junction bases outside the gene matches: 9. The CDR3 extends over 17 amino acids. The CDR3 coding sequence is TGTGCCACCAGTGATTCGTTCGACAGGGGGCTTGAAGATACGCAGTATTTT. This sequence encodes CATSDSFDRGLEDTQYF.

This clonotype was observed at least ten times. CDR3 DNA sequence: TGCAGCCTGGTGGACAGCGCCTACGAGCAGTACTTC. Translating gives CSLVDSAYEQYF. This chain uses TRBV29-1 with TRBJ2-7; D is possibly TRBD1 (6 bases). V was pared by 8 bases and J by 2 bases, with 13 bases between. CDR1 and CDR2 from the germline V gene are SQVTM and ANQGSEA. This CDR3 has 12 amino acids.